This entry is about one TCR beta chain. There are 12 residues in the CDR3. The germline gives CDR1 SGHRS, CDR2 YFSETQ. Trimming cost V 3 bases and J 6 bases; bases outside gene matches: 1. The data belong to a study of blood T cell repertoires in COVID-19. Study overall: There were acute and convalescent COVID-19 samples, and they came from the United States, Italy and Spain.

Sequencing was performed with immunoSEQ multiplex PCR; in TCRdb, only in-frame clones are kept and a portion is missing. Of some 150,000 clones in the sample, almost 90% were seen once. Sequenced sample: peripheral blood. The clonotype was recovered from a woman aged 55-69 years with acute or convalescent COVID-19. The V and J genes are TRBV5-1 and TRBJ2-3; TRBD1 agrees at 7 bases. The CDR3 spells CASSSQGDTQYF. CDR3 nucleotide sequence: TGCGCCAGCAGCTCACAGGGGGATACGCAGTATTTT.